This entry lists 29 T cell receptor beta chains sequenced from one sample in a study of OX40 agonist ivuxolimab in advanced cancers. The data were produced by immunoSEQ multiplex PCR, yet TCRdb's version contains in-frame clones alone and is incomplete. This table has 25,000 to 30,000 clones, just over 90% appearing once. The sequencing used CD4+ or CD8+ T cells sorted from blood, collected in a trial of the OX40 agonist ivuxolimab. The receptor set was obtained from an adult with an advanced solid tumor such as melanoma, head and neck, liver or kidney cancer.

This chain joins TRBV25-1 and TRBJ1-2; a weak D match, TRBD1 (6 bases). CDR3 size: 17 residues. Trimming removed 3 bases at V and 2 bases at J, with 19 bases between. Germline V lookup: CDR1 MGHDK, CDR2 SYGVNS. CDR3 sequence: CASSDPSEKGGNYGYTF. DNA of the CDR3: TGTGCCAGCAGTGACCCCTCCGAGAAGGGGGGAAACTATGGCTACACCTTC.

As to this clone: A far larger clone differs by one base, so this is likely a read error. Other DNA sequences of this sample code for an identical CDR3. CDR3 residues: CASSQDFHNEQFF. The CDR3 DNA reads TGTGCCAGCAGCCAAGATTTTCATAATGAGCAGTTCTTC. J is TRBJ2-1 and V is TRBV5-8; D is unclear. V was shortened by 4 bases and J by 7 bases, with 12 bases between the two germline ends. This CDR3 comprises 13 residues. Germline CDR1 is SGHTS and CDR2 is YDEGEE.

The rearrangement links TRBV7-9 to TRBJ2-3; perhaps TRBD2 as D (5 bases). The CDR3 totals 14 residues. Germline-derived CDR1 and CDR2 are SEHNR and FQNEAQ (reference sequence). V lost 5 bases and J lost 4, with 13 bases in between. The CDR3 loop is CASSPVSGPDTQYF. CDR3 nucleotide sequence: TGTGCCAGCAGCCCAGTCAGCGGCCCAGATACGCAGTATTTT.

The genes are TRBV15 and TRBJ2-7; D gene ambiguous. The V gene lost 0 bases and the J gene lost 5 bases, with 8 bases spanning the gap. This CDR3 comprises 13 residues. Germline V CDR1 and CDR2: LNHNV, YYDKDF (reference sequence). The CDR3 loop reads CATSREGNDEQYF. The CDR3, as DNA: TGTGCCACCAGCAGAGAAGGTAACGACGAGCAGTACTTC.

The gene calls are TRBV4-3 and TRBJ2-2; 9 positions agree with TRBD1. Germline lookup yields CDR1 LGHNA and CDR2 YSLEER. V was pared by 2 bases and J by 1 base, with 11 bases of the junction left unmatched. CDR3 size: 19 residues. CDR3 amino acids: CASSQRYRDRVGNTGELFF. DNA of the CDR3: TGCGCCAGCAGCCAACGTTACCGGGACAGGGTCGGGAACACCGGGGAGCTGTTTTTT.

This rearrangement joins TRBV7-2 to TRBJ2-7; possibly TRBD2 for D (5 bases). V lost 2 bases, J lost 7 bases, and 21 bases lay in between. Germline CDR1 reads SGHTA; CDR2 reads FQGNSA. This CDR3 has 16 amino acids. CDR3 sequence: CASSLIRVGNPGEQYF. In DNA, the CDR3 is TGTGCCAGCAGCTTAATTCGTGTCGGTAATCCGGGAGAGCAGTACTTC.

This sequence joins TRBV6-5 and TRBJ2-7; D tentatively reads TRBD1 or TRBD2 (5 bases each). Trimming removed 2 bases at V and 6 bases at J, with 14 bases between. CDR1 is MNHEY, CDR2 SVGAGI, per germline. The CDR3 runs 14 residues. CDR3 in DNA: TGTGCCAGCAGTTACGGGACGCAGCCTGGCGAGCAGTACTTC. It codes for CASSYGTQPGEQYF.

V gene TRBV7-8 combines with J gene TRBJ1-2; no firm D call. V lost 1 base to trimming and J lost 3 bases, with 12 bases between them. This CDR3 has 15 amino acids. Germline V gene data show CDR1 as SGHVS and CDR2 as FQNEAQ. The CDR3 spells CASSLEGGVYYGYTF. The CDR3, as DNA: TGTGCCAGCAGCTTAGAAGGCGGGGTGTACTATGGCTACACCTTC. Full variable domain (missing parts from reference TRBV7-8 and TRBJ1-2): GAGVSQSPRYKVAKRGQDVALRCDPISGHVSLFWYQQALGQGPEFLTYFQNEAQLDKSGLPSDRFFAERPEGSVSTLKIQRTQQEDSAVYLCASSLEGGVYYGYTFGSGTRLTVV.

This chain links TRBV14 with TRBJ2-7, with D perhaps matching TRBD2 (5 bases). The CDR3 has 17 residues. Trimming removed 0 bases from V and 0 bases from J, with 15 bases in between. Germline values: CDR1 SGHDN, CDR2 FVKESK. The CDR3, as DNA: TGTGCCAGCAGCCAAGATTTCGGGAAAACTTACTCCTACGAGCAGTACTTC. Its translation is CASSQDFGKTYSYEQYF.

The V and J genes are TRBV4-3 and TRBJ2-1, with 10 nucleotides matching TRBD2. The junction had 4 bases not matched to a gene; V was cut back by 4 bases and J by 4 bases. Germline lookup yields CDR1 LGHNA and CDR2 YSLEER. The CDR3 sequence is 15 residues long. CDR3 protein: CASSLSSGGYNEQFF. For the CDR3, the DNA is TGCGCCAGCAGCCTTTCTAGCGGGGGTTACAATGAGCAGTTCTTC.

This rearrangement joins TRBV6-5 to TRBJ1-5, with unresolved D. CDR1 and CDR2 (germline): MNHEY, SVGAGI. V was cut by 3 bases and J by 0 bases, with 3 bases left in between. This CDR3 is 13 amino acids long. Here the CDR3 reads CASSYRSNQPQHF. The DNA of the CDR3 is TGTGCCAGCAGTTATCGTAGCAATCAGCCCCAGCATTTT.

This rearrangement joins TRBV2 to TRBJ2-2, with D unclear. Germline-derived CDR1 and CDR2 are SNHLY and FYNNEI. The CDR3 is 15 residues long. The V end lost 1 base, the J end lost 1 base, and 7 bases lay between the germline ends. The CDR3 DNA reads as TGTGCCAGCAGTGAAGAGGGCGTGAACACCGGGGAGCTGTTTTTT. Translating gives CASSEEGVNTGELFF.

V usage is TRBV4-1 and J usage is TRBJ2-3; 10 bases are a match to TRBD2. Germline V gene sequence: CDR1 MGHRA, CDR2 YSYEKL. The junction had 8 bases not matched to a gene; V was cut back by 1 base and J by 4 bases. This CDR3 region has 17 residues. CDR3 amino acids: CASSQGFGTSDPDTQYF. The CDR3 DNA follows: TGCGCCAGCAGCCAAGGCTTCGGGACTAGCGATCCAGATACGCAGTATTTT.

This chain uses TRBV5-1 with TRBJ2-7, with D tentatively TRBD2 (6 bases). V lost 5 bases to trimming and J lost 4 bases, with 13 bases between them. The CDR3 totals 13 residues. From germline, CDR1 is SGHRS and CDR2 YFSETQ. This CDR3 reads CASRAGTGYEQYF. CDR3 bases: TGCGCCAGCAGGGCGGGAACGGGATACGAGCAGTACTTC.

The V call is TRBV7-9, the J call TRBJ2-1; 11 bases agree with TRBD1. V lost 4 bases and J lost 6; bases outside the gene matches: 5. From germline, CDR1 is SEHNR and CDR2 FQNEAQ (reference sequence). The CDR3 is made up of 15 amino acids. CDR3 DNA: TGTGCCAGCAGCTCTACGGACAGGGGGCGCAATGAGCAGTTCTTC. This sequence encodes CASSSTDRGRNEQFF.

The chain recombines TRBV6-5 with TRBJ2-1; D may match TRBD1 or TRBD2 (5 bases each). The CDR3 sequence is 14 residues long. Germline CDR1 and CDR2: MNHEY and SVGAGI. V lost 6 bases, J lost 2 bases, and 11 bases lay in between. For the CDR3, the DNA is TGTGCCAGCAGGGAGGACAACGCCTACAATGAGCAGTTCTTC. It is translated as CASREDNAYNEQFF.

The V and J genes are TRBV19 and TRBJ1-2; perhaps TRBD1 as D (5 bases). Germline assignment: CDR1 LNHDA and CDR2 SQIVND (reference sequence). The ends were cut back, 5 bases at V and 4 bases at J, with 11 bases in the middle. The CDR3 covers 13 residues. CDR3: CASSLAGIYGYTF. The CDR3 DNA is TGTGCCAGTAGTTTGGCAGGGATCTATGGCTACACCTTC.

V is TRBV5-1 and J is TRBJ2-7; 8 nucleotides match TRBD1. CDR1 and CDR2 (germline): SGHRS, YFSETQ. After removal of 4 bases from V and 9 bases from J, the junction contained 18 bases not matched to a gene. This CDR3 is 16 amino acids long. The CDR3 DNA reads as TGCGCCAGCAGCCCGGACAGGGCCCCCCCTTTACTGGGGCAGTACTTC. Residues: CASSPDRAPPLLGQYF.

The rearrangement joins TRBV13 to TRBJ2-1; 10 bases map to TRBD2. Germline values: CDR1 PRHDT, CDR2 FYEKMQ (reference sequence). The CDR3 runs to 16 residues. V lost 5 bases, J lost 7 bases, and 11 bases stayed unmatched. The CDR3 is CASSGTLAGARNEQFF. The CDR3 coding sequence is TGTGCCAGCAGCGGAACCCTAGCGGGGGCCAGAAATGAGCAGTTCTTC. Variable domain in full (rest from reference TRBV13 and TRBJ2-1): AAGVIQSPRHLIKEKRETATLKCYPIPRHDTVYWYQQGPGQDPQFLISFYEKMQSDKGSIPDRFSAQQFSDYHSELNMSSLELGDSALYFCASSGTLAGARNEQFFGPGTRLTVL.

The chain combines TRBV6-5 with TRBJ2-3; no clear D. Trimming left V 0 bases short and J 2 bases short, with 9 bases between. This CDR3 contains 15 residues. Germline V gene lookup returns CDR1 MNHEY and CDR2 SVGAGI. The CDR3 DNA is TGTGCCAGCAGTTACTCGCACCGGAACACAGATACGCAGTATTTT. Encoded protein: CASSYSHRNTDTQYF.

V and J are TRBV5-4 and TRBJ2-7, with TRBD1 matching 7 bases. Germline lookup yields CDR1 SGHNT and CDR2 YYREEE (reference sequence). This CDR3 has 14 residues. V lost 2 bases and J lost 7; bases outside the gene matches: 9. DNA of the CDR3: TGTGCCAGCAGCTTTGAGGGGACAGTATCTGAGCAGTACTTC. This gives the protein CASSFEGTVSEQYF.

This chain uses TRBV11-2 with TRBJ2-3; D possibly uses TRBD1 or TRBD2 (5 bases each). CDR3 length: 14 amino acids. Germline CDR1 reads SGHAT; CDR2 reads FQNNGV. Trimming removed 2 bases at V and 4 bases at J, with 10 bases between. In nucleotides, the CDR3 is TGTGCCAGCAGCTTATACCGGGGCGCAGATACGCAGTATTTT. Its translation is CASSLYRGADTQYF.

J is TRBJ2-2 and V is TRBV15; the match to TRBD2 covers 11 bases. V shed 4 bases, J shed 6 bases, and the junction held 4 bases outside the gene matches. Germline V CDR1 and CDR2: LNHNV, YYDKDF (reference sequence). The CDR3 is 15 amino acids. The CDR3 region has the DNA TGTGCCACCAGCATACTAGCGGGAGTGTCCGGGGAGCTGTTTTTT. This encodes CATSILAGVSGELFF.

The chain uses TRBV7-9 and TRBJ1-3; 8 bases agree with TRBD1. V trimming: 0 bases; J trimming: 1 base; junction bases outside the gene matches: 8. The V gene's germline CDR1 is SEHNR and CDR2 FQNEAQ (reference sequence). This CDR3 comprises 18 residues. The DNA of the CDR3 is TGTGCCAGCAGCTTAGCACCAGGGGGCGAGGGGTCTGGAAACACCATATATTTT. Translation: CASSLAPGGEGSGNTIYF.

The rearrangement joins TRBV9 to TRBJ2-7; D possibly uses TRBD1 or TRBD2 (5 bases each). Looked up from germline, CDR1 is SGDLS and CDR2 is YYNGEE. Trimming cost V 0 bases and J 3 bases, with 7 bases left between them. The CDR3 length is 13 residues. CDR3 sequence: CASSVGGNYEQYF. CDR3 sequence (DNA): TGTGCCAGCAGCGTAGGGGGGAACTACGAGCAGTACTTC.

This chain links TRBV27 with TRBJ1-5, with a weak D call TRBD1 (6 bases). This CDR3 spans 16 amino acids. The germline gives CDR1 MNHEY, CDR2 SMNVEV (reference sequence). Trimming stripped 5 bases from V and 3 bases from J, with 17 bases between. The CDR3, as DNA: TGTGCCAGCAGTAGGGGTTTTGGACAGTACAATCAGCCCCAGCATTTT. Residues: CASSRGFGQYNQPQHF.

This rearrangement joins TRBV9 to TRBJ2-1, with 7 bases aligning to TRBD2. The CDR3 totals 16 residues. CDR1 SGDLS and CDR2 YYNGEE come from the germline V gene. V gave up 0 bases and J gave up 8 bases; unmatched junction bases: 11. As DNA, the CDR3 is TGTGCCAGCAGCGTAGGGGGAGGGCACCCCGGCGATGAGCAGTTCTTC. Translating gives CASSVGGGHPGDEQFF.

This chain links TRBV27 with TRBJ2-7, with D unclear. Germline V gene lookup returns CDR1 MNHEY and CDR2 SMNVEV (reference sequence). The V and J ends lost 10 bases and 3 bases respectively, with 13 bases between them. The CDR3 runs to 12 residues. Here the CDR3 reads CATRTGSYEQYF. CDR3 coding DNA: TGTGCCACCAGAACCGGTAGCTACGAGCAGTACTTC.

The chain has TRBV19 and TRBJ2-3, with 7 bases that match TRBD2. With V trimmed by 3 bases and J by 3 bases, 6 bases remained unmatched. This CDR3 spans 15 amino acids. Per germline, CDR1 LNHDA and CDR2 SQIVND (reference sequence). The chain's CDR3 is CASSIGGGGTDTQYF. The DNA of the CDR3 is TGTGCCAGTAGTATTGGTGGGGGGGGGACAGATACGCAGTATTTT.